Included here is one TCR beta chain sequence, with context. Its antigen is still unknown. The sample holds no much larger clone one base away, and base qualities are not on file. V is reduced by 5 bases and J by 2 bases, leaving a spacing of 8 bases between them. CDR1 is given as SGHTA and CDR2 as FQGNSA, both from the germline V gene. From the cysteine through the phenylalanine, the CDR3 covers 13 amino acids. The DNA shown is the 39-base CDR3, in frame from base 1. The intended sense of this specimen's treatment or condition label: live attenuated yellow fever vaccine strain. Two biological replicates of bulk PBMCs were collected at each blood-draw timepoint. PBMCs were isolated from peripheral blood using a standard Ficoll-Paque protocol. RNA was extracted with TriZol from bulk PBMCs, CD4 and CD8 fractions, and dextramer-positive and dextramer-negative fractions. TCR cDNA was synthesized by 5'RACE template switching, which introduced a universal primer site and unique molecular identifiers. Priming of cDNA synthesis was performed from both the TCR alpha and TCR beta constant segments. Library amplification involved two PCR steps, and the second step added sample barcodes and sequencing adapters. Sequencing of libraries was performed on Illumina HiSeq 2500 (2x100 bp) or NovaSeq (2x150 bp). Per the original workflow: MIGEC handled demultiplexing of reads and collapsing into UMI consensus sequences, while MiXCR performed V(D)J alignment. Clonotypes responding to the vaccine were identified with edgeR on replicate PBMC samples, with the criteria of FDR below 0.01 and a log2 fold change above 5 up to day 15. Bulk clonotypes were assigned CD4 or CD8 identity according to which sequenced CD4 or CD8 repertoire held them at higher abundance. TCRdb trimmed the raw reads at Q25, called clones with MiXCR and kept productive beta chains. Identical CDR3 proteins give one entry, which carries the most common genes and DNA. Here the V and J calls rest on TCRdb's processing, not on the authors' analysis. The table for this sample lists 500,000 to 650,000 distinct CDR3 sequences; around an eighth of them were counted only once. The ten largest account for about an eighth of the sample.

This entry is derived from a study of T cells after yellow fever vaccination (dated by TCRdb to the late 2010s). A note on the overall study: Libraries from fractions with low cell numbers were prepared with the SMART-Seq v4 Ultra Low Input RNA kit. Blood samples were taken at several timepoints before and after primary and secondary immunization, and bulk PBMC replicates and cell subsets were isolated. Two healthy male donors, one aged 18 to 30 and one aged 30 to 40 years, made up the cohort. Bulk TCR alpha and beta repertoires were sequenced longitudinally to track T-cell clones before and after primary and booster YFV17D yellow fever vaccination. Broad study findings and their caveats: Only a couple of donors were included in the study, so the extent to which the findings can be generalized is limited. The secondary T-cell response was found to be weaker but faster than the primary response, with a peak reached on day 5 rather than on day 15. Computational filtering was required because FACS-sorted repertoires could contain abundant contaminating clonotypes from the bulk population. Most clones expanded after primary vaccination (about 95% of CD4 and about 85% of CD8) were re-detected after the booster, suggesting that broad memory maintenance occurred. A small share of clonotypes occurred in both CD4 and CD8 compartments, likely arising from convergent recombination.

This chain is built from TRBV7-2 and TRBJ2-3; no D gene call is confident. The TCR was taken from a man younger than 45 who received the YFV17D yellow fever vaccine. Sequenced material: PBMCs, taken on the day of the yellow fever booster vaccination. Read as DNA, the sequence is TGTGCCAGCAGCCCCCGGGCCACAGATACGCAGTATTTT. Its amino acids are CASSPRATDTQYF. Extended through the reference TRBV7-2 and TRBJ2-3 proteins, this CDR3 yields the full variable domain: GAGVSQSPSNKVTEKGKDVELRCDPISGHTALYWYRQSLGQGLEFLIYFQGNSAPDKSGLPSDRFSAERTGGSVSTLTIQRTQQEDSAVYLCASSPRATDTQYFGPGTRLTVL.